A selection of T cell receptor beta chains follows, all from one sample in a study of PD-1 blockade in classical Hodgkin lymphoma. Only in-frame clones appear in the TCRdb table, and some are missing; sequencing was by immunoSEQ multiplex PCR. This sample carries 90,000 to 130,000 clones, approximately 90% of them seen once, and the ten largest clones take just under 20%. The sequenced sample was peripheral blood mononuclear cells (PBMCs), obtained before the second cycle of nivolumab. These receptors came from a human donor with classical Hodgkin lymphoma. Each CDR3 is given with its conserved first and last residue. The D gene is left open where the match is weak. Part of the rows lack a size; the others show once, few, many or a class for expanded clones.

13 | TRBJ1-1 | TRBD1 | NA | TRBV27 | TGTGCCAGCAGTTACGCGACAGGGACTGAAGCTTTCTTT | CASSYATGTEAFF
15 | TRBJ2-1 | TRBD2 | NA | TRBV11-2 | TGTGCCAGCAGCGACAAGCGGGAGGGCCTAGGTGAGCAGTTCTTC | CASSDKREGLGEQFF
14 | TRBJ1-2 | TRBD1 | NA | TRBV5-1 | TGCGCCAGCAGCTCCGGGACAGGCGATTATGGCTACACCTTC | CASSSGTGDYGYTF
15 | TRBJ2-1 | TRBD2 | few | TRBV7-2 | TGTGCCAGCAGCTTGACTAGCGGGCCTTACAATGAGCAGTTCTTC | CASSLTSGPYNEQFF
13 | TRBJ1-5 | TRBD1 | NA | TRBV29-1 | TGCAGCGCGACAGGGAACAGCAATCAGCCCCAGCATTTT | CSATGNSNQPQHF
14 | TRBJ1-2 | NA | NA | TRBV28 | TGTGCCAGCAGTTCCGGACAGAGGGGCTGGGGCTACACCTTC | CASSSGQRGWGYTF
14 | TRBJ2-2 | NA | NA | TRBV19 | TGTGCCAGTAGCTTCAACTTGAACACCGGGGAGCTGTTTTTT | CASSFNLNTGELFF
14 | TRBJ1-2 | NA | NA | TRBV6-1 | TGTGCCAGCACCTCCGCCAGGGCGGCCTATGGCTACACCTTC | CASTSARAAYGYTF
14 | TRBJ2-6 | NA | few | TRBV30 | TGTGCCTGGAGTTTAGGGGCCGGGGCCAACGTCCTGACTTTC | CAWSLGAGANVLTF
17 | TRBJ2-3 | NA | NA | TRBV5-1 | TGCGCCAGCAGCAGAGCCCTGGATGGCGGACCCACAGATACGCAGTATTTT | CASSRALDGGPTDTQYF
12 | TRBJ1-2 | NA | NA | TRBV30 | TGTGCCTGGAGGACGGGTGCCTATGGCTACACCTTC | CAWRTGAYGYTF
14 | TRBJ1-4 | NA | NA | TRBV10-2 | TGCGCCAGCAGTGAGTTGGGGGCACTAGAAAAACTGTTTTTT | CASSELGALEKLFF
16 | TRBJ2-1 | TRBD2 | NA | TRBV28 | TGTGCCAGCAGTTTAGTACTAGCGGGAGCTTGGTATGAGCAGTTCTTC | CASSLVLAGAWYEQFF
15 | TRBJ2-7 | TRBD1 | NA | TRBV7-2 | TGTGCCAGCAGCAACCGGGACAGGGCTACCTACGAGCAGTACTTC | CASSNRDRATYEQYF
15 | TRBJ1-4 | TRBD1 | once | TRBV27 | TGTGCCAGCAGCTCCCTCCGCCAGGGGGGTGAAAAACTGTTTTTT | CASSSLRQGGEKLFF
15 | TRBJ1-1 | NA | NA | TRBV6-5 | TGTGCCAGCAGTTACGACAGGACGGGAAACACTGAAGCTTTCTTT | CASSYDRTGNTEAFF
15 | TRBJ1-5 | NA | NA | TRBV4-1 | TGCGCCAGCAGCCAAGAGAGCTCGAGTACTCAGCCCCAGCATTTT | CASSQESSSTQPQHF
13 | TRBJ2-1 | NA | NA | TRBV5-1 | TGCGCCAGCAGCTTGGGCCTGAACAATGAGCAGTTCTTC | CASSLGLNNEQFF
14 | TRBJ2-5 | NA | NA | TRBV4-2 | TGTGCCAGCAGCCAAGTCCGCGGGACAGAGACCCAGTACTTC | CASSQVRGTETQYF
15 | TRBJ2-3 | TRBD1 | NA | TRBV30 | TGTGCCTGGAGGGGGACAGGGGTCCCCCCAGATACGCAGTATTTT | CAWRGTGVPPDTQYF
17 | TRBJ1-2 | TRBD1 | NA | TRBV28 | TGTGCCAGCAGTCAAACCCTTACAGGGGAGAGGGGCTATGGCTACACCTTC | CASSQTLTGERGYGYTF
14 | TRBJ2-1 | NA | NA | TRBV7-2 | TGTGCCAGCAGCTTTGCTCCCACGTACGATGAGCAGTTCTTC | CASSFAPTYDEQFF
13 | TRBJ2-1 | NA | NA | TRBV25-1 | TGTGCCAGCAGTGGACGGACCGTGAATGAGCAGTTCTTC | CASSGRTVNEQFF
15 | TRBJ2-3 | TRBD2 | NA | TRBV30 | TGTGCCTATACCTCCGGGACTAGCGTCATAGATACGCAGTATTTT | CAYTSGTSVIDTQYF
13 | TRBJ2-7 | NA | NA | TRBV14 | TGTGCCAGCAGCCAAAATGAGTTCGAGGGGCAGTACTTC | CASSQNEFEGQYF
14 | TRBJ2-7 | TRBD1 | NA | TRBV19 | TGTGCCAGTAGTATCTGGACAGGGGCCGACGAGCAGTACTTC | CASSIWTGADEQYF
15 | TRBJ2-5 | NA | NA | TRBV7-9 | TGTGCCAGCAGCTCCCCCCTAACCCTTCAAGAGACCCAGTACTTC | CASSSPLTLQETQYF
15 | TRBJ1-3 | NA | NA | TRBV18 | TGTGCCAGCTCACCAGCCAGTCTCTCTGGAAACACCATATATTTT | CASSPASLSGNTIYF
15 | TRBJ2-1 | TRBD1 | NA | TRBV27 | TGTGCCAGCACCTTAGACAGGGGGTCCTACAATGAGCAGTTCTTC | CASTLDRGSYNEQFF
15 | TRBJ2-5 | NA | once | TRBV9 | TGTGCCAGCAGCGTAGGGGGCGGCTACCAAGAGACCCAGTACTTC | CASSVGGGYQETQYF
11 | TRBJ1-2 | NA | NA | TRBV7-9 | TGTGCCAGCACCTACCTAGGAGACTACACCTTC | CASTYLGDYTF
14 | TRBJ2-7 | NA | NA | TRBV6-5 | TGTGCCAGCAGTTATAGACAGGGAGGCTACGAGCAGTACTTC | CASSYRQGGYEQYF
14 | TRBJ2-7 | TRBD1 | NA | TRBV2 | TGTGCCAGCAGAGAGACAGGGTACTCCTACGAGCAGTACTTC | CASRETGYSYEQYF
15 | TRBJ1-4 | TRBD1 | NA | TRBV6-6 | TGTGCCAGCAGGTACAGGACAGGGGGATATGAAAAACTGTTTTTT | CASRYRTGGYEKLFF
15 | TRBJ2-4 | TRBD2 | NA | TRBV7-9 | TGTGCCAGCAGCTTCCAAACTAGCGGGATGAACATTCAGTACTTC | CASSFQTSGMNIQYF
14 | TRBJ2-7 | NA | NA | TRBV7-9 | TGTGCCAGCGGGCCTGGGACTCACTCCTACGAGCAGTACTTC | CASGPGTHSYEQYF
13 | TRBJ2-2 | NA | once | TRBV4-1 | TGCGCCAGCAGCCAGTCGAACACCGGGGAGCTGTTTTTT | CASSQSNTGELFF
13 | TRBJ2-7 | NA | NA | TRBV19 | TGTGCCAGTAGTATAGGGATCATCAACGAGCAGTACTTC | CASSIGIINEQYF
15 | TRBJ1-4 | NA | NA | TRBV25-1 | TGTGCCAGCAGTGAATCTGGGGACCTTAATGAAAAACTGTTTTTT | CASSESGDLNEKLFF
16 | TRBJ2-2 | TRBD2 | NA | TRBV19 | TGTGCCAGTAGTAGTCTAGCGGGAGGGCCTCGGGGGGAGCTGTTTTTT | CASSSLAGGPRGELFF
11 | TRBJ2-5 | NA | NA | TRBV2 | TGTGCCAGCAGTGAAAGAGAGACCCAGTACTTC | CASSERETQYF
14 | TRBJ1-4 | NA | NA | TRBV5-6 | TGTGCCAGCAGCTTCCCCCAGGGTTCTGAAAAACTGTTTTTT | CASSFPQGSEKLFF
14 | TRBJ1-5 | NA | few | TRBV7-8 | TGTGCCAGCAGGTTAGGGGCTAGCAATCAGCCCCAGCATTTT | CASRLGASNQPQHF
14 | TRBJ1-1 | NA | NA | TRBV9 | TGTGCCAGCAGCGTAGATGGGGTGAACACTGAAGCTTTCTTT | CASSVDGVNTEAFF
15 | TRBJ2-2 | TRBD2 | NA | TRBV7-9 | TGTGCCAGCAGCAAGGGACTAGACTTAGCCGGGGAGCTGTTTTTT | CASSKGLDLAGELFF
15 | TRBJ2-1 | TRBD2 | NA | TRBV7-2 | TGTGCCAGCAGCTTAGCGCTAGCGGGAGTAACCGAGCAGTTCTTC | CASSLALAGVTEQFF
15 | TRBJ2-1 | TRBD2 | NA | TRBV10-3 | TGTGCCATCAGTGATGCGGGAGGGAGCGGCAATGAGCAGTTCTTC | CAISDAGGSGNEQFF
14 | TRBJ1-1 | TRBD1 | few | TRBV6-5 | TGTGCCAGCAGTCCCGTCGGTAGGGGGCTAAAAGCTTTCTTT | CASSPVGRGLKAFF
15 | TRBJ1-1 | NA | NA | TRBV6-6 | TGTGCCAGCACCGGTGGAAGTCGGGGGACCGCTGAAGCTTTCTTT | CASTGGSRGTAEAFF
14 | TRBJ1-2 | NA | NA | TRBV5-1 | TGCGCCAGCAGCTATCGTACAGGCCCCTATGGCTACACCTTC | CASSYRTGPYGYTF
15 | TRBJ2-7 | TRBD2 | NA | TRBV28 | TGTGCCAGCAGCCCCGAGGGACTAGGGTTTTACGAGCAGTACTTC | CASSPEGLGFYEQYF
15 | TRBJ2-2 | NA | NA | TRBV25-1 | TGTGCCAGCAGTGAATTAGGCAGAGACACCGGGGAGCTGTTTTTT | CASSELGRDTGELFF
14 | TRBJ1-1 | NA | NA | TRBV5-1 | TGCGCCAGCAGCTTGGAGCCCCAGAACACTGAAGCTTTCTTT | CASSLEPQNTEAFF
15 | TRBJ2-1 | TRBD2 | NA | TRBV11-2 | TGTGCCAGCAGCTCCGGGACTAGCGGGTACAATGAGCAGTTCTTC | CASSSGTSGYNEQFF
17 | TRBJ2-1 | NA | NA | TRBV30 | TGTGCCTGGAGTGTAAGTAGGGTCAGGAGCTCCTACAATGAGCAGTTCTTC | CAWSVSRVRSSYNEQFF
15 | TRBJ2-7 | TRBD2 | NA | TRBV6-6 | TGTGCCAGCAGTTACTCTCGGCTAGCGGCCTACGAGCAGTACTTC | CASSYSRLAAYEQYF
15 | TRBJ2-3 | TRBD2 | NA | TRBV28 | TGTGCCAGCAGTCCCACTAGCGCCAGCACAGATACGCAGTATTTT | CASSPTSASTDTQYF
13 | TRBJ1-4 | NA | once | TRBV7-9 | TGTGCCAGCAGCTTGGACGACGGTGAAAAACTGTTTTTT | CASSLDDGEKLFF
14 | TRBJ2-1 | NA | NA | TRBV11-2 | TGTGCCAGCAGCGATAAATTTAATTACAATGAGCAGTTCTTC | CASSDKFNYNEQFF